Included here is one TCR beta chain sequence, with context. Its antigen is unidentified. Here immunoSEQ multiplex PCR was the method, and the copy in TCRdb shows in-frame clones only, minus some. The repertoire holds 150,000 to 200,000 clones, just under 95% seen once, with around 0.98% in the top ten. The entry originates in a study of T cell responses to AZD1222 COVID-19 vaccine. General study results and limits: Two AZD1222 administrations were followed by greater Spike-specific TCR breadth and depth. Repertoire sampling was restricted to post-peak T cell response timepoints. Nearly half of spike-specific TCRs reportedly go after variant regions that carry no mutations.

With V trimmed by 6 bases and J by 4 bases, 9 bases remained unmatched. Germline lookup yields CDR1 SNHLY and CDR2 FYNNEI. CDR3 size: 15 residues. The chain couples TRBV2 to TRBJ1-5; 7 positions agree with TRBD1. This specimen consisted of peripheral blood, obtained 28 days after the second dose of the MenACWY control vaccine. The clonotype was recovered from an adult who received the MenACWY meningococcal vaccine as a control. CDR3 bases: TGTGCCAGCAGGAGACAGGGAGGTCGGAATCAGCCCCAGCATTTT. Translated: CASRRQGGRNQPQHF.